A single T cell receptor (beta chain) is shown here with its context. Its antigen is as yet unknown. The entry originates in a study of cytomegalovirus exposure and HLA in healthy donors. About the research overall: Caucasian-associated ancestry cluster membership applied to about four fifths of nearly 400 genotyped donors. Study-wide points: By HLA locus, TCR association rates varied in a later analysis, with DRB1 showing the most and HLA-C the fewest. Another analysis was done later, and it associated approximately 15,000 TCR beta sequences with HLA alleles at 0.05 false discovery rate. V segments that were indistinguishable, TRBV6-2 and TRBV6-3 among them, were omitted from analysis.

Amplification used 60 Vbeta primers and 13 Jbeta primers. Sequenced by immunoSEQ multiplex PCR; TCRdb stores in-frame clones only, minus some. This sample has about 42,000 clones; around 50% occur once, and the top ten carry about an eighth. V lost 5 bases and J lost 6, with 8 bases in between. In germline, CDR1 is SGHNT, CDR2 YENEEA. The CDR3 contains 13 residues. The J gene is TRBJ1-6, the V gene TRBV11-3; possible D gene TRBD1, 5 bases. Input material: PBMCs. The receptor's source is a human donor in good health. The CDR3, as DNA: TGTGCCAGCAGCCTGGACATTAATTCACCCCTCCACTTT. Protein: CASSLDINSPLHF.